This is a list of T cell receptor beta chains from one sample in a study of blood T cell repertoires in COVID-19. Here immunoSEQ multiplex PCR was the method, and the copy in TCRdb shows in-frame clones only, minus some. The profile covers roughly 250,000 clones, with around nine tenths appearing a single time and over 0.8% taken by the ten largest. Sequenced material: peripheral blood. The receptors originated from a man aged 25 to 45 with COVID-19, enrolled during active disease. CDR3s include the opening cysteine and the closing phenylalanine or tryptophan. Each record gives: V gene, clone size, J gene, D gene, CDR3 DNA, CDR3 protein. The D gene is left open where the match is weak. Not every row has a clone size; where given, it reads once, few, many or a size class.

V: TRBV6-5; size: NA; J: TRBJ2-1; D: TRBD2; DNA: TGTGCCAGCGCCCTAGCGGGGTACAATGAGCAGTTCTTC; CDR3: CASALAGYNEQFF
V: TRBV29-1; size: NA; J: TRBJ2-1; D: NA; DNA: TGCAGCGTCCCATCCCTTAAGACAAATTACAATGAGCAGTTCTTC; CDR3: CSVPSLKTNYNEQFF
V: TRBV4-1; size: NA; J: TRBJ1-4; D: NA; DNA: TGCGCCAGCAGGGGCTGGGGTGGGAGGACTAATGAAAAACTGTTTTTT; CDR3: CASRGWGGRTNEKLFF
V: TRBV6-6; size: NA; J: TRBJ2-7; D: NA; DNA: TGTGCCAGCAGTTACTCGACAGAATACGAGCAGTACTTC; CDR3: CASSYSTEYEQYF
V: TRBV28; size: NA; J: TRBJ1-2; D: NA; DNA: TGTGCCAGCACCGTGCTGGCGGCCCGCTATGGCTACACCTTC; CDR3: CASTVLAARYGYTF
V: TRBV7-9; size: NA; J: TRBJ1-2; D: TRBD1; DNA: TGTGCCAGCAGCTTATGGACAGGGAGTTACCCTTCGGATGGCTACACCTTC; CDR3: CASSLWTGSYPSDGYTF
V: TRBV2; size: NA; J: TRBJ2-7; D: NA; DNA: TGTGCCAGCAGTGAAGCGCTTCAGGGGCCCTTAGAGCAGTACTTC; CDR3: CASSEALQGPLEQYF
V: TRBV13; size: NA; J: TRBJ2-3; D: NA; DNA: TGTGCCAGCAGCTTAGACAGGGCAACAGGCACAGATACGCAGTATTTT; CDR3: CASSLDRATGTDTQYF
V: TRBV6-5; size: once; J: TRBJ2-3; D: TRBD2; DNA: TGTGCCAGCAGTTACCCGGCTAGCGGGGGTACAGATACGCAGTATTTT; CDR3: CASSYPASGGTDTQYF
V: TRBV15; size: NA; J: TRBJ2-7; D: NA; DNA: TGTGCCACCAGCATTGGGAAGGGGTACGAGCAGTACTTC; CDR3: CATSIGKGYEQYF
V: TRBV5-3; size: once; J: TRBJ1-6; D: TRBD1; DNA: TGTGCCAGAAGCTCACTACAGGGGCGGTACGGTTCACCCCTCCACTTT; CDR3: CARSSLQGRYGSPLHF
V: TRBV7-9; size: NA; J: TRBJ2-7; D: NA; DNA: TGTGCCAGCAGCCCAGGGACATATTACGAGCAGTACTTC; CDR3: CASSPGTYYEQYF
V: TRBV4-1; size: NA; J: TRBJ2-7; D: TRBD2; DNA: TGCGCCAGCAGCCAAGTCTTCCGACGGGGGGCCTACGAGCAGTACTTC; CDR3: CASSQVFRRGAYEQYF
V: TRBV5-6; size: NA; J: TRBJ2-5; D: TRBD2; DNA: TGTGCCAGCAGCTTGGTTCTAGCGGGGGCTCAGGAGACCCAGTACTTC; CDR3: CASSLVLAGAQETQYF
V: TRBV6-5; size: NA; J: TRBJ2-7; D: NA; DNA: TGTGCCAGCACCGAAGATGGGCAGGGGCCCTACGAGCAGTACTTC; CDR3: CASTEDGQGPYEQYF
V: TRBV15; size: NA; J: TRBJ2-3; D: NA; DNA: TGTGCCACCAGCCTACAGGGAACCCACCACACAGATACGCAGTATTTT; CDR3: CATSLQGTHHTDTQYF
V: TRBV30; size: NA; J: TRBJ2-5; D: NA; DNA: TGTGCCTGGAGTGTGGGGGGATCATTGGAGACCCAGTACTTC; CDR3: CAWSVGGSLETQYF
V: TRBV3-1/TRBV3-2; size: once; J: TRBJ1-2; D: NA; DNA: TGTGCCAGCAGCCAAGATTCCGCAGGGGCTAACTATGGCTACACCTTC; CDR3: CASSQDSAGANYGYTF
V: TRBV20-1; size: NA; J: TRBJ1-1; D: NA; DNA: TGCAGTGGTGCGATCATAGAAGCTTTCTTT; CDR3: CSGAIIEAFF
V: TRBV6-5; size: NA; J: TRBJ1-5; D: TRBD1; DNA: TGTGCCAGCACCGAAGGGGACAGGCCCCAGCCCCAGCATTTT; CDR3: CASTEGDRPQPQHF
V: TRBV12-3/TRBV12-4; size: NA; J: TRBJ1-1; D: NA; DNA: TGTGCCAGCAGTTCACAGGGATACACTGAAGCTTTCTTT; CDR3: CASSSQGYTEAFF
V: TRBV19; size: NA; J: TRBJ2-1; D: TRBD1; DNA: TGTGCCAGTTACGGGACAGGGGGCTACAATGAGCAGTTCTTC; CDR3: CASYGTGGYNEQFF
V: TRBV6-5; size: NA; J: TRBJ2-7; D: NA; DNA: TGTGCCAGCACTCGGCGTGGGCGTAGCTCCTACGAGCAGTACTTC; CDR3: CASTRRGRSSYEQYF
V: TRBV15; size: NA; J: TRBJ2-7; D: NA; DNA: TGTGCCACCAGCGCCATCGGTGGTGAGGAGCAGTACTTC; CDR3: CATSAIGGEEQYF
V: TRBV19; size: NA; J: TRBJ1-6; D: TRBD1; DNA: TGTGCCAGTAGTTCGGGACAGGGCGGTTCACCCCTCCACTTT; CDR3: CASSSGQGGSPLHF
V: TRBV3-1/TRBV3-2; size: NA; J: TRBJ1-1; D: TRBD1; DNA: TGTGCCAGCAGCCTCCTCGTGGGACAGGGACCTTTCTTT; CDR3: CASSLLVGQGPFF
V: TRBV19; size: NA; J: TRBJ1-5; D: NA; DNA: TGTGCCAGTACCCCCGGCGGGGACGGGGGACAGCCCCAGCATTTT; CDR3: CASTPGGDGGQPQHF
V: TRBV6-2/TRBV6-3; size: few; J: TRBJ2-7; D: NA; DNA: TGTGCCAGCAGTTACAGGTCCGGTCGCAGGGAGCAGTACTTC; CDR3: CASSYRSGRREQYF
V: TRBV18; size: NA; J: TRBJ2-7; D: TRBD1; DNA: TGTGCCAGCTCACCACTCCCGGGACAGAGGGGCTACGAGCAGTACTTC; CDR3: CASSPLPGQRGYEQYF
V: TRBV5-4; size: NA; J: TRBJ2-1; D: TRBD2; DNA: TGTGCCAGCACTCTCAGCGGGGTAATGAACAATGAGCAGTTCTTC; CDR3: CASTLSGVMNNEQFF
V: TRBV19; size: NA; J: TRBJ1-5; D: NA; DNA: TGTGCCGTTAGTGGGGCGGGCAATCAGCCCCAGCATTTT; CDR3: CAVSGAGNQPQHF
V: TRBV4-2; size: NA; J: TRBJ2-2; D: NA; DNA: TGTGCCAGCAGCCATCCTGGGGGGACCGGGGAGCTGTTTTTT; CDR3: CASSHPGGTGELFF
V: TRBV6-5; size: NA; J: TRBJ1-4; D: NA; DNA: TGTGCCAGCAGTTACGGCACAGTTAATGAAAAACTGTTTTTT; CDR3: CASSYGTVNEKLFF
V: TRBV4-2; size: NA; J: TRBJ1-6; D: TRBD1; DNA: TGTGCCAGCAGCCGGCCGACAGGGGAATTTACCCTCCACTTT; CDR3: CASSRPTGEFTLHF
V: TRBV3-1/TRBV3-2; size: NA; J: TRBJ2-2; D: NA; DNA: TGTGCCAGCAGCCAAGATAGCGACATTCCGAACACCGGGGAGCTGTTTTTT; CDR3: CASSQDSDIPNTGELFF
V: TRBV21-1; size: NA; J: TRBJ2-5; D: NA; DNA: TGTGCCAGCAGCAAAGCGCTTTCCCCTCCCGGGGGGGCCTGTTGGGGAGAGACCCAGTACTTC; CDR3: CASSKALSPPGGACWGETQYF
V: TRBV5-4; size: NA; J: TRBJ1-1; D: NA; DNA: TGTGCCAGCAGCATGGACACCACTGAAGCTTTCTTT; CDR3: CASSMDTTEAFF
V: TRBV4-1; size: NA; J: TRBJ2-1; D: NA; DNA: TGCGCCAGCAGCCAGACACAGGGAAGACGTATTTGGAATGAGCAGTTCTTC; CDR3: CASSQTQGRRIWNEQFF
V: TRBV7-3; size: once; J: TRBJ2-3; D: TRBD2; DNA: TGTGCCAGCAGCTTAGTCCTAGCGGGGAGCACAGATACGCAGTATTTT; CDR3: CASSLVLAGSTDTQYF
V: TRBV6-2/TRBV6-3; size: NA; J: TRBJ2-3; D: NA; DNA: TGTGCCAGCAGTTCCCCGGGGACAGATACGCAGTATTTT; CDR3: CASSSPGTDTQYF
V: TRBV27; size: NA; J: TRBJ2-2; D: TRBD2; DNA: TGTGCCAGGTTACCCAGAAAGGCCGGGAGGCGCACCGGGGAGCTGTTTTTT; CDR3: CARLPRKAGRRTGELFF
V: TRBV10-3; size: NA; J: TRBJ2-7; D: TRBD1; DNA: TGTGCCATCAGTGAAGGGCAGGGGGCCAACGAGCAGTACTTC; CDR3: CAISEGQGANEQYF
V: TRBV6-5; size: NA; J: TRBJ1-4; D: TRBD1; DNA: TGTGCCAGCAGGCCCGGGACAGGGGGTAATGAAAAACTGTTTTTT; CDR3: CASRPGTGGNEKLFF
V: TRBV11-2; size: NA; J: TRBJ1-6; D: NA; DNA: TGTGCCAGCAGCTTTGGAGGGGTAGGATCACCCCTCCACTTT; CDR3: CASSFGGVGSPLHF
V: TRBV4-2; size: NA; J: TRBJ2-2; D: NA; DNA: TGTGCCAGCAGCCAAGAGCGAAGCGTTACCGGGGAGCTGTTTTTT; CDR3: CASSQERSVTGELFF
V: TRBV13; size: NA; J: TRBJ1-2; D: TRBD1; DNA: TGTGCCAGCAGCCTACAGGGGGCGCAGGATGGCTACACCTTC; CDR3: CASSLQGAQDGYTF
V: TRBV5-4; size: NA; J: TRBJ2-4; D: TRBD1; DNA: TGTGCCAGCACCCCGACAGGGAAAAACATTCAGTACTTC; CDR3: CASTPTGKNIQYF
V: TRBV12-5; size: NA; J: TRBJ1-5; D: TRBD1; DNA: TGTGCTAGTGGTTTGGTGTGGGACAGGGATAGCAATCAGCCCCAGCATTTT; CDR3: CASGLVWDRDSNQPQHF